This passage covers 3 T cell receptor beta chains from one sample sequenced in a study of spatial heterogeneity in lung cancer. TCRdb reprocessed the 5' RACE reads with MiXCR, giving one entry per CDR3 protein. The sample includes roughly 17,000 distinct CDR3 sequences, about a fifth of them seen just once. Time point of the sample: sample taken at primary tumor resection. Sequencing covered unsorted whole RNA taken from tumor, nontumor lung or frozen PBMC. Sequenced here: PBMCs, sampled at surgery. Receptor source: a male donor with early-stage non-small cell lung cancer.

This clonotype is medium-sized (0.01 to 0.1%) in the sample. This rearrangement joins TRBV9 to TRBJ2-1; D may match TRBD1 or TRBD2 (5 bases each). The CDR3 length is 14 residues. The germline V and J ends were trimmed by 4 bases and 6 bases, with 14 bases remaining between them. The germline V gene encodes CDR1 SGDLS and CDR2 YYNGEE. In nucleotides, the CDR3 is TGTGCCAGCAGCCCCACGGGACCGTTCAATGAGCAGTTCTTC. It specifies CASSPTGPFNEQFF.

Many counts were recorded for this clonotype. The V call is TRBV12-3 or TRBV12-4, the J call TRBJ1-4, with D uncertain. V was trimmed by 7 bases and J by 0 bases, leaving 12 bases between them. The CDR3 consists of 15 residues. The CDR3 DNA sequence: TGTGCCAGCAACCCCGGACGGTCAACTAATGAAAAACTGTTTTTT. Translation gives CASNPGRSTNEKLFF.

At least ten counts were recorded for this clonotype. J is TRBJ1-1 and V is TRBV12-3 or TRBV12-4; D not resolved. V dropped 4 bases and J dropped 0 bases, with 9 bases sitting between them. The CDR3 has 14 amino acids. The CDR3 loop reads CASSYQHVNTEAFF. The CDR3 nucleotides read TGTGCCAGCAGTTACCAACATGTGAACACTGAAGCTTTCTTT.